What follows are 32 T cell receptor beta chains derived from one specimen sequenced in a study of spatial heterogeneity in lung cancer. TCRdb redid the calling of the 5' RACE reads with MiXCR, one entry per CDR3 protein. The sample consists of 25,000 or so distinct CDR3 sequences, 4% to 6% of them appearing once. As to time point: sample taken at primary tumor resection. No cells were sorted before sequencing. The whole RNA sequenced was extracted from tumor, nontumor lung or frozen PBMC. The source was PBMCs, collected at surgery. The receptors here all came from a male donor with early-stage non-small cell lung cancer.

In this sample, this clonotype turned up a few times. The rearrangement links TRBV6-1 to TRBJ1-5; D uncertain. CDR3 size: 14 residues. CDR1 and CDR2 (germline): MNHNS, SASEGT. V dropped 10 bases and J dropped 4 bases, with 17 bases sitting between them. The CDR3 here is CATLRGNFNQPQHF. CDR3 nucleotide sequence: TGTGCCACCCTGCGGGGTAATTTTAATCAGCCCCAGCATTTT.

This clonotype showed up many times. The rearrangement links TRBV27 to TRBJ2-7, with 9 nucleotides matching TRBD2. Trimming cost V 4 bases and J 4 bases; bases outside gene matches: 8. The CDR3 consists of 15 residues. Looked up from germline, CDR1 is MNHEY and CDR2 is SMNVEV (reference sequence). CDR3 DNA: TGTGCCAGCAGTTCCCCGACTAGCGGTGCTTACGAGCAGTACTTC. Amino acids: CASSSPTSGAYEQYF.

This rearrangement joins TRBV28 to TRBJ1-2, with TRBD1 identical over 9 bases. Trimming cost V 10 bases and J 8 bases; bases outside gene matches: 17. The CDR3 runs to 15 residues. Germline CDR1 MDHEN, CDR2 SYDVKM. The CDR3 region has the DNA TGTGCCAACACCACCGCCGGGACAGGGTTCTTCGGCTACACCTTC. Translating gives CANTTAGTGFFGYTF.

As for this clonotype: A much larger clone is a single base away; this may be a read error. The chain employs TRBV20-1 and TRBJ2-3; 10 bases are shared with TRBD2. The CDR3 contains 16 residues. V lost 0 bases, J lost 8 bases, and 11 bases stayed unmatched. CDR1 and CDR2 (germline): DFQATT, SNEGSKA (reference sequence). The CDR3 region has the DNA TGCAGTGCTAGAGAGCGTCAAGCGGGAGGGAAGGGTACGCAGTATTTT. Translated: CSARERQAGGKGTQYF.

This clonotype has ten or more counts. V usage is TRBV28 and J usage is TRBJ2-7; 9 nucleotides agree with TRBD2. Germline loops: CDR1 MDHEN, CDR2 SYDVKM. The ends lost 4 bases at V and 1 base at J; junction bases unmatched: 8. The CDR3 has 16 residues. For the CDR3, the DNA is TGTGCCAGCAGTTCCTCTGCAGCGGGGGGATCCTACGAGCAGTACTTC. This codes for CASSSSAAGGSYEQYF.

The V and J genes are TRBV18 and TRBJ2-2; D is undetermined. The CDR3 has 15 amino acids. CDR1 KGHSH and CDR2 LQKENI come from the germline V gene. V was shortened by 4 bases and J by 0 bases, with 9 bases between the two germline ends. CDR3 sequence reads: CASSQVDANTGELFF. DNA for the CDR3: TGTGCCAGCTCACAGGTAGACGCGAACACCGGGGAGCTGTTTTTT.

At least ten counts were recorded for this clonotype. The chain combines TRBV5-1 with TRBJ2-7; D is unclear. Trimming took 3 bases from V and 3 from J, leaving 4 bases between them. The CDR3 length is 11 residues. Germline V lookup: CDR1 SGHRS, CDR2 YFSETQ. CDR3 DNA: TGCGCCAGCAGCTCGAACTACGAGCAGTACTTC. This encodes CASSSNYEQYF.

This clonotype is medium-sized in the sample. The chain uses TRBV12-3 or TRBV12-4 and TRBJ2-5; 7 nucleotides agree with TRBD1. V gave up 7 bases and J gave up 2 bases; unmatched junction bases: 4. The CDR3 is 13 amino acids. DNA for the CDR3: TGTGCCAGCAAAACAGGGGCTCAAGAGACCCAGTACTTC. This translates into CASKTGAQETQYF.

This clonotype was found many times. This rearrangement joins TRBV4-3 to TRBJ1-4, with a weak D call TRBD1 (5 bases). Germline V lookup: CDR1 LGHNA, CDR2 YSLEER. The CDR3 extends over 18 amino acids. The V and J ends lost 0 bases and 0 bases respectively, with 14 bases between them. CDR3: CASSQDTSGLATNEKLFF. The CDR3 bases are TGCGCCAGCAGCCAAGACACGTCAGGGCTGGCAACTAATGAAAAACTGTTTTTT.

Of note for this clonotype: An end of the junction differs from the germline gene, which may be a read error. V is TRBV18 and J is TRBJ2-3; D might be TRBD2 (5 bases). This CDR3 is built from 16 residues. CDR1 is KGHSH, CDR2 LQKENI, per germline. In DNA, the CDR3 is TGTGTCAGCTCCGGACTGGTTGATTGGGAAACAGATACGCAGTATTTT. Its translation: CVSSGLVDWETDTQYF.

This clonotype was counted ten times or more. The chain employs TRBV10-3 and TRBJ2-7, with D possibly TRBD1 on 6 matching bases. The germline CDR1 and CDR2 sequences are ENHRY and SYGVKD. The CDR3 has 14 residues. V lost 4 bases and J 2 bases, leaving 12 bases between the germline ends. CDR3 nucleotides: TGTGCCATCAGTGCCGGACAGCAGGCCTACGAGCAGTACTTC. Translation: CAISAGQQAYEQYF.

This clonotype was found many times. The CDR3 sequence is CSARAADFYGYTF. The DNA of the CDR3 is TGCAGTGCTAGAGCGGCAGACTTCTATGGCTACACCTTC. The chain uses TRBV20-1 and TRBJ1-2; no definite D call. The CDR3 has 13 amino acids. The germline gives CDR1 DFQATT, CDR2 SNEGSKA (reference sequence). V was shortened by 1 base and J by 4 bases, with 10 bases between the two germline ends.

There are many counts of this clonotype. The chain recombines TRBV7-3 with TRBJ1-5; unclear D gene. Germline CDR1 SGHTA, CDR2 FQGTGA. V lost 5 bases and J lost 1, with 6 bases in between. The CDR3 runs to 13 residues. The CDR3 sequence: CASSVDSNQPQHF. In DNA, the CDR3 is TGTGCCAGCAGCGTGGACAGCAATCAGCCCCAGCATTTT. Full variable domain (outside the CDR3, taken from reference TRBV7-3 and TRBJ1-5): GAGVSQTPSNKVTEKGKYVELRCDPISGHTALYWYRQSLGQGPEFLIYFQGTGAADDSGLPNDRFFAVRPEGSVSTLKIQRTERGDSAVYLCASSVDSNQPQHFGDGTRLSIL.

This clonotype was seen at least ten times. The chain joins TRBV7-2 to TRBJ1-3; 7 positions match TRBD1. Trimming took 5 bases from V and 3 from J; bases not matched to a gene: 10. There are 16 residues in the CDR3. Germline V gene data show CDR1 as SGHTA and CDR2 as FQGNSA. The CDR3 is CASSPRQGDFGNTIYF. DNA of the CDR3: TGTGCCAGCAGCCCTCGACAGGGAGATTTTGGAAACACCATATATTTT.

This clonotype is medium-sized (0.01 to 0.1%) in the sample. The chain joins TRBV4-1 to TRBJ2-7; no firm D call. The CDR3 has 14 residues. Germline V gives CDR1 MGHRA, CDR2 YSYEKL. V lost 2 bases to trimming and J lost 6 bases, with 14 bases between them. The CDR3 DNA sequence: TGCGCCAGCAGCCAAAGGACCCAGTCGGGCGAGCAGTACTTC. Translated, it gives CASSQRTQSGEQYF.

In its sample, this clonotype is medium-sized. Here the CDR3 reads CSALTQQGNEQFF. CDR3 nucleotide sequence: TGCAGTGCATTGACCCAACAGGGCAATGAGCAGTTCTTC. The V call is TRBV20-1, the J call TRBJ2-1; possible D gene TRBD1, 6 bases. This CDR3 is 13 amino acids long. V gave up 6 bases and J gave up 6 bases, with 15 bases separating them. In germline, CDR1 is DFQATT, CDR2 SNEGSKA (reference sequence).

This clonotype was seen repeatedly, ten times or more. The chain couples TRBV12-3 or TRBV12-4 to TRBJ1-6, with D possibly matching TRBD1 (5 bases). V was pared by 5 bases and J by 9 bases, with 14 bases between. There are 14 residues in the CDR3. The CDR3 DNA sequence: TGTGCCAGCAGTCCCCCCCCCGGGGGTTCACCCCTCCACTTT. The encoded protein is CASSPPPGGSPLHF.

J is TRBJ1-2 and V is TRBV12-3 or TRBV12-4, with D hard to call. The V gene lost 5 bases and the J gene lost 1 base, with 8 bases spanning the gap. The CDR3 loop spans 13 amino acids. CDR3: CASSQQINYGYTF. DNA for the CDR3: TGTGCCAGCAGTCAACAGATTAACTATGGCTACACCTTC.

There are many counts of this clonotype. The J gene is TRBJ1-5, the V gene TRBV6-6; D gene ambiguous. The V end lost 0 bases, the J end lost 0 bases, and 3 bases lay between the germline ends. This CDR3 has 14 residues. Germline V gene data show CDR1 as MNHNY and CDR2 as SVGAGI (reference sequence). The CDR3 DNA reads as TGTGCCAGCAGTTACTCCAGTAGCAATCAGCCCCAGCATTTT. This translates into CASSYSSSNQPQHF.

This clonotype was recorded many times. CDR3 sequence reads: CASSSSHTGGEQYF. In DNA form, the CDR3 reads TGTGCCAGCAGCTCCTCTCATACAGGGGGCGAGCAGTACTTC. The V call is TRBV7-3, the J call TRBJ2-7; 8 bases fit TRBD1. This CDR3 is 14 amino acids long. Germline lookup yields CDR1 SGHTA and CDR2 FQGTGA. The J segment lost 6 bases and the V segment lost 4 bases, leaving 8 bases of the junction unmatched.

In this sample, this clonotype turned up a few times. V gene TRBV19 combines with J gene TRBJ1-2; 8 bases are shared with TRBD1. V gave up 9 bases and J gave up 4 bases; unmatched junction bases: 13. The CDR3 is made up of 15 amino acids. The V gene's germline CDR1 is LNHDA and CDR2 SQIVND (reference sequence). CDR3 protein: CASLNRPGGGYGYTF. The CDR3 coding sequence is TGTGCCAGCCTTAATCGACCAGGGGGCGGCTATGGCTACACCTTC. Supplemented by reference TRBV19 and TRBJ1-2, the full variable domain reads DGGITQSPKYLFRKEGQNVTLSCEQNLNHDAMYWYRQDPGQGLRLIYYSQIVNDFQKGDIAEGYSVSREKKESFPLTVTSAQKNPTAFYLCASLNRPGGGYGYTFGSGTRLTVV.

This clonotype was seen at least ten times. The chain is built from TRBV28 and TRBJ1-5; D is uncertain. Trimming pared 7 bases from V and 5 bases from J, leaving 12 bases between. The CDR3 contains 13 residues. Germline V lookup: CDR1 MDHEN, CDR2 SYDVKM. The CDR3 sequence: CASNIGIDQPQHF. For the CDR3, the DNA is TGTGCCAGCAATATAGGGATAGATCAGCCCCAGCATTTT. Drawing the rest from reference TRBV28 and TRBJ1-5, the complete variable domain is DVKVTQSSRYLVKRTGEKVFLECVQDMDHENMFWYRQDPGLGLRLIYFSYDVKMKEKGDIPEGYSVSREKKERFSLILESASTNQTSMYLCASNIGIDQPQHFGDGTRLSIL.

As concerns this clonotype: A much larger clone sits a single nucleotide away, making a read error possible. The V call is TRBV4-1, the J call TRBJ1-2; 9 bases line up with TRBD1. CDR1 and CDR2 (germline): MGHRA, YSYEKL. The CDR3 has 16 residues. The CDR3 spells CANSQVDRGSGYGYTF. CDR3 coding DNA: TGCGCCAACAGCCAAGTGGACAGGGGATCAGGATATGGCTACACCTTC.

This clonotype was observed at least ten times. V and J are TRBV11-2 and TRBJ2-7, with 8 bases aligning to TRBD2. CDR1 is SGHAT, CDR2 FQNNGV, per germline. CDR3 length: 16 residues. Unmatched junction bases numbered 11, after V lost 5 bases and J lost 2 bases. CDR3: CASSPGRGGATYEQYF. The CDR3 DNA reads as TGTGCCAGCAGCCCCGGTCGGGGGGGCGCTACCTACGAGCAGTACTTC.

Judged by abundance, this clonotype is medium-sized. The chain combines TRBV5-1 with TRBJ2-2; D is ambiguous. Germline V gene data show CDR1 as SGHRS and CDR2 as YFSETQ. The V end lost 1 base, the J end lost 3 bases, and 4 bases lay between the germline ends. The CDR3 is 13 amino acids. The CDR3 here is CASSLSYTGELFF. DNA of the CDR3: TGCGCCAGCAGCTTGAGTTACACCGGGGAGCTGTTTTTT.

This clonotype showed up many times. CDR3 region: CASSFGRGETQYF. For the CDR3, the DNA is TGTGCCAGCAGTTTCGGACGGGGAGAGACCCAGTACTTC. This rearrangement joins TRBV27 to TRBJ2-5, with a tentative D call TRBD2 (5 bases). Trimming pared 3 bases from V and 4 bases from J, leaving 9 bases between. Germline lookup yields CDR1 MNHEY and CDR2 SMNVEV (reference sequence). The CDR3 has 13 amino acids.

This clonotype was picked up many times. The chain joins TRBV7-8 to TRBJ2-7, with TRBD1 matching over 9 bases. Germline V CDR1 and CDR2: SGHVS, FQNEAQ. The CDR3 totals 15 residues. Trimming cost V 5 bases and J 5 bases; bases outside gene matches: 10. The CDR3 region has the DNA TGTGCCAGCAGCCGAGGGACAGGGACTCAGAACGAGCAGTACTTC. Translating gives CASSRGTGTQNEQYF.

This clonotype was counted many times. The chain carries TRBV18 and TRBJ2-5, with 9 bases matching TRBD1. V dropped 6 bases and J dropped 3; count of bases not matched to a gene: 5. Germline assignment: CDR1 KGHSH and CDR2 LQKENI. The CDR3 length is 14 residues. This CDR3 is CASSTGQGKETQYF. The DNA of the CDR3 is TGTGCCAGCTCGACGGGACAGGGCAAAGAGACCCAGTACTTC.

This clonotype was observed at least ten times. V and J are TRBV6-6 and TRBJ2-7, with 7 bases aligning to TRBD1. The V gene's germline CDR1 is MNHNY and CDR2 SVGAGI (reference sequence). V lost 5 bases and J lost 0; bases outside the gene matches: 7. The CDR3 loop spans 15 amino acids. CDR3 residues: CASSPTTGSSYEQYF. In nucleotides, the CDR3 is TGTGCCAGCAGTCCCACGACAGGGAGCTCCTACGAGCAGTACTTC.

This clonotype has at least ten counts. V is TRBV20-1 and J is TRBJ2-3; TRBD2 aligns across 11 bases. The CDR3 has 15 residues. CDR1 is DFQATT, CDR2 SNEGSKA, per germline (reference sequence). The junction had 7 bases not matched to a gene; V was cut back by 3 bases and J by 5 bases. The CDR3 reads CSARQPGTSGDTQYF. The CDR3 DNA reads as TGCAGTGCTAGGCAACCCGGGACTAGCGGAGATACGCAGTATTTT.

This clonotype was observed at least ten times. The chain combines TRBV6-5 with TRBJ2-7, with D perhaps TRBD2 (5 bases). The CDR3 is 15 amino acids. Germline values: CDR1 MNHEY, CDR2 SVGAGI. V lost 0 bases to trimming and J lost 1 base, with 10 bases between them. The CDR3 region has the DNA TGTGCCAGCAGTTACTCGCGGGCAGGATCCTACGAGCAGTACTTC. Translating gives CASSYSRAGSYEQYF.

This clonotype was seen at least ten times. The J gene is TRBJ2-5, the V gene TRBV10-2; D unresolved. Looked up from germline, CDR1 is WSHSY and CDR2 is SAAADI. V was shortened by 7 bases and J by 1 base, with 10 bases between the two germline ends. CDR3 length equals 13 residues. The CDR3 sequence: CASTPRGQETQYF. The CDR3 DNA reads as TGCGCCAGCACCCCGAGAGGCCAAGAGACCCAGTACTTC.